The next 25 T cell receptor beta chains were all read from a single sample in a study of Ad26.COV2.S vaccination and SARS-CoV-2 variants. Treatment denoted: 15 to 20 received Ad26.COV2.S at low or high dose, single or two shots; about 5 received placebo; per-sample allocation not given. Sampling was done on day 63 after the first vaccine or placebo injection. Some clones are missing from TCRdb's copy, which holds only in-frame ones; the method was immunoSEQ multiplex PCR. The sample contains 510,000 or so clones, approximately 88% of which appear only once. The sample consisted of peripheral blood, taken in a trial of Ad26.COV2.S vaccine versus placebo. Receptors originate from a person aged 18-65 years who received the Ad26.COV2.S COVID-19 vaccine or a placebo.

The chain couples TRBV30 to TRBJ2-7; TRBD1 matches at 7 bases. This CDR3 is built from 18 residues. Germline trimming cut 5 bases from V and 3 bases from J; bases unmatched to any gene: 22. Germline V gene sequence: CDR1 GTSNPN, CDR2 SVGIG (reference sequence). Written as DNA, the CDR3 is TGTGCCTGGTCAAATTACAGGACAGGTTTTAGGAACAACTACGAGCAGTACTTC. Translation: CAWSNYRTGFRNNYEQYF.

The chain uses TRBV19 and TRBJ2-7, with TRBD2 matching 7 bases. Germline trimming cut 3 bases from V and 6 bases from J; bases unmatched to any gene: 8. Germline CDR1 reads LNHDA; CDR2 reads SQIVND (reference sequence). This CDR3 contains 14 residues. CDR3 DNA: TGTGCCAGTAGTATCCGACTAGCTTTGGGCGAGCAGTACTTC. Translation gives CASSIRLALGEQYF.

The V call is TRBV2, the J call TRBJ2-1; 14 bases fit TRBD2. The CDR3 contains 15 residues. Per the germline V gene, CDR1 is SNHLY and CDR2 is FYNNEI. The J segment lost 10 bases and the V segment lost 4 bases, leaving 6 bases of the junction unmatched. The CDR3 DNA is TGTGCCAGCAGTGCCCGGACTAGCGGGAGGTTGGAGCAGTTCTTC. The encoded protein is CASSARTSGRLEQFF.

This clone was observed a single time. The chain employs TRBV3-1 (or the pseudogene TRBV3-2) and TRBJ2-3, with D tentatively TRBD1 (6 bases). This CDR3 has 16 residues. The V end lost 4 bases, the J end lost 0 bases, and 14 bases lay between the germline ends. CDR1 is LGHDT, CDR2 YNNKEL, per germline (reference sequence). CDR3 DNA: TGTGCCAGCAGCCGATGGGTGGGGACAAGCACAGATACGCAGTATTTT. This sequence encodes CASSRWVGTSTDTQYF.

The chain carries TRBV19 and TRBJ1-3, with unresolved D. Germline values: CDR1 LNHDA, CDR2 SQIVND (reference sequence). The CDR3 totals 17 residues. The V and J ends lost 3 bases and 0 bases respectively, with 15 bases between them. The CDR3: CASSIGHAGPSGNTIYF. The CDR3 DNA reads TGTGCCAGTAGTATCGGTCACGCCGGACCCTCTGGAAACACCATATATTTT.

The J gene is TRBJ2-6, the V gene TRBV7-6; a weak D match, TRBD2 (6 bases). V lost 1 base and J 0 bases, leaving 13 bases between the germline ends. The CDR3 runs 18 residues. Germline V gene lookup returns CDR1 SGHVS and CDR2 FNYEAQ. The DNA of the CDR3 is TGTGCCAGCAGCTTAGTGGGCGAAGCGGGCTCTGGGGCCAACGTCCTGACTTTC. Translated, it gives CASSLVGEAGSGANVLTF.

The rearrangement joins TRBV7-8 to TRBJ1-5, with D unclear. V gave up 2 bases and J gave up 0 bases, with 14 bases separating them. This CDR3 is built from 17 residues. Germline V lookup: CDR1 SGHVS, CDR2 FQNEAQ. The CDR3 region is CASSLQPQPYSNQPQHF. CDR3 nucleotide sequence: TGTGCCAGCAGCTTACAGCCACAGCCGTATAGCAATCAGCCCCAGCATTTT.

V gene TRBV19 combines with J gene TRBJ2-7; D not certain. There are 14 residues in the CDR3. Between the trimmed V and J ends, which lost 5 bases and 7 bases, there was a span of 18 bases. Germline CDR1 is LNHDA and CDR2 is SQIVND (reference sequence). This CDR3 is CASSSSHPPPEQYF. The CDR3 coding sequence is TGTGCCAGTAGTTCAAGCCATCCCCCCCCGGAGCAGTACTTC.

This chain uses TRBV5-4 with TRBJ2-5; possibly TRBD2 for D (7 bases). CDR1 is SGHNT, CDR2 YYREEE, per germline (reference sequence). This CDR3 spans 15 amino acids. Trimming removed 3 bases at V and 3 bases at J, with 15 bases between. The CDR3 sequence: CASSSYREGEETQYF. CDR3 coding DNA: TGTGCCAGCAGCTCATACAGGGAGGGAGAAGAGACCCAGTACTTC.

This clone was seen a few times. The rearrangement uses TRBV19 and TRBJ1-1, with a possible D match to TRBD1 (6 bases). Trimming cost V 6 bases and J 1 base, with 15 bases left between them. CDR1 LNHDA and CDR2 SQIVND come from the germline V gene (reference sequence). This CDR3 has 15 amino acids. The CDR3 DNA is TGTGCCAGTAGAGATGTGGACAGAAAGAACACTGAAGCTTTCTTT. It codes for CASRDVDRKNTEAFF.

The table lists this clone with a few counts. V is TRBV29-1 and J is TRBJ2-1; 7 bases map to TRBD2. There are 13 residues in the CDR3. With V trimmed by 6 bases and J by 6 bases, 8 bases remained unmatched. In germline, CDR1 is SQVTM, CDR2 ANQGSEA. The CDR3 is CSVAGVHSNEQFF. CDR3 nucleotide sequence: TGCAGCGTCGCGGGAGTCCATTCCAATGAGCAGTTCTTC.

This chain uses TRBV19 with TRBJ1-2; 9 bases agree with TRBD1. The V segment lost 3 bases and the J segment 6 bases; nucleotides outside the gene matches: 14. Germline values: CDR1 LNHDA, CDR2 SQIVND (reference sequence). This CDR3 is built from 17 residues. The CDR3 sequence is CASSIGGQGFNLHGYTF. CDR3 sequence (DNA): TGTGCCAGTAGTATTGGGGGACAGGGCTTCAACCTTCATGGCTACACCTTC.

This rearrangement joins TRBV6-4 to TRBJ2-7; weak D call: TRBD1 (6 bases). Germline CDR1 MRHNA, CDR2 SNTAGT. The germline V and J ends were trimmed by 8 bases and 2 bases, with 13 bases remaining between them. This CDR3 is 13 amino acids long. CDR3 protein: CASPNRVTYEQYF. In DNA form, the CDR3 reads TGTGCCAGCCCGAACAGGGTCACCTACGAGCAGTACTTC.

The chain joins TRBV7-8 to TRBJ2-1, with TRBD2 matching 8 bases. This CDR3 is 17 amino acids long. CDR1 and CDR2 from the germline V gene are SGHVS and FQNEAQ. Unmatched junction bases numbered 10, after V lost 2 bases and J lost 4 bases. CDR3 sequence: CASSLPRIRGGYNEQFF. DNA of the CDR3: TGTGCCAGCAGCTTACCTCGTATCCGGGGGGGGTACAATGAGCAGTTCTTC.

The CDR3 protein is CASSERRLAGGVTDTQYF. DNA of the CDR3: TGTGCCAGCAGTGAGCGGAGACTAGCGGGAGGAGTCACAGATACGCAGTATTTT. The J gene is TRBJ2-3, the V gene TRBV25-1, with 13 bases identical to TRBD2. Trimming took 3 bases from V and 2 from J; bases not matched to a gene: 8. This CDR3 region has 18 residues. Looked up from germline, CDR1 is MGHDK and CDR2 is SYGVNS. The full variable domain, completed using reference TRBV25-1 and TRBJ2-3, is EADIYQTPRYLVIGTGKKITLECSQTMGHDKMYWYQQDPGMELHLIHYSYGVNSTEKGDLSSESTVSRIRTEHFPLTLESARPSHTSQYLCASSERRLAGGVTDTQYFGPGTRLTVL.

The chain is built from TRBV6-5 and TRBJ1-2, with D unresolved. CDR3 length: 14 residues. Germline V gene sequence: CDR1 MNHEY, CDR2 SVGAGI. Trimming took 7 bases from V and 0 from J, leaving 12 bases between them. The CDR3 region has the DNA TGTGCCAGCAAATTAGAGTCCGCTAACTATGGCTACACCTTC. Translating it yields CASKLESANYGYTF.

The sample holds a few counts of this clone. This chain links TRBV4-1 with TRBJ1-1; no clear D gene. CDR3 size: 15 residues. Trimming shortened V by 6 bases and J by 2 bases, and 16 bases separated the two germline ends. Looked up from germline, CDR1 is MGHRA and CDR2 is YSYEKL. CDR3 sequence reads: CASRSLGAGNTEAFF. In DNA form, the CDR3 reads TGCGCCAGCAGAAGTTTAGGCGCAGGAAACACTGAAGCTTTCTTT.

The chain carries TRBV28 and TRBJ1-3, with D hard to call. The CDR3 covers 13 residues. Germline V gene lookup returns CDR1 MDHEN and CDR2 SYDVKM. The ends were cut back, 5 bases at V and 0 bases at J, with 5 bases in the middle. CDR3 nucleotides: TGTGCCAGCAGTCAAAGCTCTGGAAACACCATATATTTT. It encodes CASSQSSGNTIYF.

Remarks on this clone: Just one base apart from a much larger clone, this may be a read error. The chain combines TRBV4-2 with TRBJ2-1, with D possibly TRBD2 on 5 matching bases. Looked up from germline, CDR1 is LGHNA and CDR2 is YNFKEQ. V was cut by 3 bases and J by 3 bases, with 9 bases left in between. The CDR3 loop spans 14 amino acids. CDR3 DNA sequence: TGTGCCAGCAGCCACCCGGGATTCTACAATGAGCAGTTCTTC. Protein product: CASSHPGFYNEQFF.

This rearrangement joins TRBV5-1 to TRBJ1-6; D remains unclear. V was pared by 0 bases and J by 7 bases, with 11 bases between. There are 15 residues in the CDR3. Per germline, CDR1 SGHRS and CDR2 YFSETQ. As DNA, the CDR3 is TGCGCCAGCAGCTTGGCCGCGACACCAAATTCACCCCTCCACTTT. Translating gives CASSLAATPNSPLHF.

The rearrangement joins TRBV19 to TRBJ2-2; D is possibly TRBD1 (5 bases). The CDR3 is 14 amino acids. From germline, CDR1 is LNHDA and CDR2 SQIVND (reference sequence). Trimming left V 1 base short and J 4 bases short, with 7 bases between. The CDR3 DNA sequence: TGTGCCAGTAGTATAGCTGGGGCCACCGGGGAGCTGTTTTTT. Amino acid sequence: CASSIAGATGELFF.

CDR3 protein: CASSSAGGPYEQYF. The CDR3 DNA follows: TGTGCCAGCAGTTCAGCGGGAGGACCCTACGAGCAGTACTTC. The chain has TRBV28 and TRBJ2-7; 9 bases align to TRBD2. J lost 2 bases, V lost 4 bases, and 3 bases had no gene match. The germline gives CDR1 MDHEN, CDR2 SYDVKM. This CDR3 has 14 residues.

This clone was detected once. The V and J genes are TRBV19 and TRBJ2-7; D possibly uses TRBD1 or TRBD2 (5 bases each). CDR1 and CDR2 from the germline V gene are LNHDA and SQIVND (reference sequence). With 5 bases removed from V and 5 bases from J, the gap between germline ends came to 22 bases. The CDR3 contains 16 residues. The CDR3 spells CASSSSSWDPWDEQYF. CDR3 sequence (DNA): TGTGCCAGTAGTTCGTCCAGTTGGGACCCCTGGGACGAGCAGTACTTC. The full variable domain, in which reference TRBV19 and TRBJ2-7 provide the parts outside the CDR3, is DGGITQSPKYLFRKEGQNVTLSCEQNLNHDAMYWYRQDPGQGLRLIYYSQIVNDFQKGDIAEGYSVSREKKESFPLTVTSAQKNPTAFYLCASSSSSWDPWDEQYFGPGTRLTVT.

The rearrangement uses TRBV2 and TRBJ1-5; D not resolved. CDR3 size: 13 residues. The ends were cut back, 6 bases at V and 4 bases at J, with 10 bases in the middle. The germline gives CDR1 SNHLY, CDR2 FYNNEI. For the CDR3, the DNA is TGTGCCAGCAGCGCGGACGGAAATCAGCCCCAGCATTTT. Translated, it gives CASSADGNQPQHF.

The chain joins TRBV5-1 to TRBJ1-1, with D perhaps TRBD1 (6 bases). The germline V gene has CDR1 SGHRS and CDR2 YFSETQ. CDR3 size: 14 residues. V was cut by 7 bases and J by 4 bases, with 17 bases left in between. CDR3 DNA sequence: TGCGCCAGCCGCGCACAGGGTCCGGGCACTGAAGCTTTCTTT. Translation: CASRAQGPGTEAFF. Combining the CDR3 with reference TRBV5-1 and TRBJ1-1 gives the whole variable domain KAGVTQTPRYLIKTRGQQVTLSCSPISGHRSVSWYQQTPGQGLQFLFEYFSETQRNKGNFPGRFSGRQFSNSRSEMNVSTLELGDSALYLCASRAQGPGTEAFFGQGTRLTVV.